This T cell receptor beta chain was identified during a study of blood T cell repertoires in COVID-19. Study context: The samples span acute and convalescent COVID-19 from the United States, Italy and Spain.

Germline V gives CDR1 SQVTM, CDR2 ANQGSEA. Trimming took 4 bases from V and 4 from J; bases not matched to a gene: 9. This CDR3 region has 14 residues. Some clones are missing from TCRdb's copy, which holds only in-frame ones; the method was immunoSEQ multiplex PCR. The sample records approximately 100,000 clones, 85% being singletons. Sequenced sample: peripheral blood. The TCR sequence derives from a man aged 80 or over with acute or convalescent COVID-19. The chain uses TRBV29-1 and TRBJ1-2; the match to TRBD1 covers 7 bases. The CDR3 reads CSVGRGQSSYGYTF. The CDR3 DNA sequence: TGCAGCGTTGGCCGGGGACAGAGTTCCTATGGCTACACCTTC.